This T cell receptor (beta chain) emerged from a study of CD8+CD57+ T cells in acquired aplastic anemia. Findings of the study overall: Patients showed no significant difference from controls in CD8+ Simpson's diversity.

V gave up 2 bases and J gave up 3 bases; unmatched junction bases: 12. The CDR3 is 16 residues long. Germline CDR1 reads DFQATT; CDR2 reads SNEGSKA (reference sequence). This clonotype has a count of ten or more. Antigen unknown. Patients included in sequencing had previously demonstrated CD8+CD57+ cell expansion by flow cytometry. The template used for profiling TCR beta VDJ and CDR3 was genomic DNA. TCRdb fed the reads into MiXCR, producing one record per CDR3 protein. The repertoire has some 150,000 distinct CDR3 sequences, roughly 54% of them found once; the top ten carry about 12%. V usage is TRBV20-1 and J usage is TRBJ2-5; 7 bases are a match to TRBD1. The sample taken for sequencing was sorted CD4+, CD8+, or CD8+CD57+ T cells (not recorded which) from PBMCs. The TCR originated in a human donor with aplastic anemia. The CDR3 DNA reads as TGCAGTGCTAGACGACGACAGGGTTTTGAGGAAGAGACCCAGTACTTC. Its protein product is CSARRRQGFEEETQYF.